This is a list of T cell receptor beta chains from one sample in a study of blood T cell repertoires in COVID-19. Some clones are missing from TCRdb's copy, which holds only in-frame ones; the method was immunoSEQ multiplex PCR. Among 40,000 or so clones listed, approximately 78% were seen once. The sample consisted of peripheral blood. The origin of the receptors is a man aged 55-75 years in a cohort sampled during active COVID-19. Both conserved end residues are part of each CDR3. Each record gives: J gene, clone size, V gene, D gene, CDR3 protein, CDR3 DNA. The D gene is left open where the match is weak. Rows may omit the clone size; those that give it use once, few, many or a size class.

TRBJ1-6 | - | TRBV6-5 | - | CASSPDYRSPLHF | TGTGCCAGCAGTCCGGACTACAGATCACCCCTCCACTTT
TRBJ2-5 | - | TRBV11-3 | - | CASSLVEAGETQYF | TGTGCCAGCAGCTTAGTTGAGGCGGGAGAGACCCAGTACTTC
TRBJ2-7 | - | TRBV28 | - | CASSRQGLYEQYF | TGTGCCAGCAGTCGACAGGGACTCTACGAGCAGTACTTC
TRBJ2-7 | - | TRBV5-1 | TRBD1 | CASSRGQFLPYEQYF | TGCGCCAGCAGCCGGGGACAGTTCCTCCCCTACGAGCAGTACTTC
TRBJ2-1 | - | TRBV30 | - | CAWTKDLGLLEQFF | TGTGCCTGGACCAAAGACCTCGGACTCCTTGAGCAGTTCTTC
TRBJ1-3 | few | TRBV14 | - | CASSGSNSGNTIYF | TGTGCCAGCAGCGGTAGTAACTCTGGAAACACCATATATTTT
TRBJ1-5 | - | TRBV27 | TRBD1 | CASSPGQGNQPQHF | TGTGCCAGCAGTCCGGGACAGGGAAATCAGCCCCAGCATTTT
TRBJ2-6 | - | TRBV11-3 | - | CASSPGGSSGANVLTF | TGTGCCAGCAGCCCCGGAGGGAGCTCTGGGGCCAACGTCCTGACTTTC
TRBJ1-3 | once | TRBV5-6 | - | CASSGGAGNTIYF | TGTGCCAGCAGCGGGGGCGCTGGAAACACCATATATTTT
TRBJ1-1 | few | TRBV2 | TRBD1 | CASNKGQLNTEAFF | TGTGCCAGCAACAAGGGACAGTTGAACACTGAAGCTTTCTTT
TRBJ2-1 | few | TRBV27 | TRBD2 | CASAGGVGIRNEQFF | TGTGCCAGCGCGGGGGGAGTTGGTATTCGAAATGAGCAGTTCTTC
TRBJ2-3 | - | TRBV24-1 | - | CATSDLRTDTDTQYF | TGTGCCACCAGTGATTTGCGGACTGACACAGATACGCAGTATTTT
TRBJ2-5 | - | TRBV5-1 | TRBD1 | CASSFGQGAYETQYF | TGCGCCAGCAGCTTTGGACAGGGGGCGTACGAGACCCAGTACTTC
TRBJ1-2 | - | TRBV28 | TRBD1 | CASRQQGAGYGYTF | TGTGCCAGCAGGCAACAGGGGGCTGGCTATGGCTACACCTTC
TRBJ2-5 | - | TRBV28 | - | CASSPSPPVKETQYF | TGTGCCAGCAGTCCCTCTCCACCGGTTAAAGAGACCCAGTACTTC
TRBJ1-2 | - | TRBV5-1 | - | CASSLTGEVYGYTF | TGCGCCAGCAGCTTAACAGGAGAAGTCTATGGCTACACCTTC
TRBJ1-5 | few | TRBV19 | - | CASRRNNQPQHF | TGTGCCAGTAGGAGGAACAATCAGCCCCAGCATTTT
TRBJ2-7 | - | TRBV6-5 | - | CASSYSGQTTYEQYF | TGTGCCAGCAGTTATTCAGGACAGACTACTTACGAGCAGTACTTC
TRBJ2-7 | - | TRBV24-1 | - | CATSQGYEQYF | TGTGCCACCTCCCAGGGCTACGAGCAGTACTTC
TRBJ2-7 | - | TRBV5-1 | - | CASSFGAGNSYEQYF | TGCGCCAGCAGCTTTGGTGCGGGAAACTCCTACGAGCAGTACTTC
TRBJ1-4 | few | TRBV28 | - | CASSLQSGLDNEKLFF | TGTGCCAGCAGCCTTCAAAGCGGGTTGGATAATGAAAAACTGTTTTTT
TRBJ2-7 | - | TRBV11-2 | TRBD1 | CASSHGTDPSREQYF | TGTGCCAGCAGCCACGGGACAGATCCTTCGAGAGAGCAGTACTTC
TRBJ1-1 | - | TRBV10-2 | TRBD1 | CASSEQGALRNTEAFF | TGCGCCAGCAGTGAACAGGGGGCTCTCCGGAACACTGAAGCTTTCTTT
TRBJ2-7 | few | TRBV4-1 | - | CASSLQGDSEQYF | TGCGCCAGCAGCCTACAGGGAGATAGCGAGCAGTACTTC
TRBJ2-6 | - | TRBV27 | - | CASRPRGGSTGANVLTF | TGTGCCAGCAGGCCTCGAGGAGGGTCGACTGGGGCCAACGTCCTGACTTTC
TRBJ2-6 | - | TRBV7-2 | - | CASSFKGGNGANVLTF | TGTGCCAGCAGCTTTAAGGGGGGGAATGGGGCCAACGTCCTGACTTTC
TRBJ1-2 | - | TRBV7-6 | - | CASSLVPGGEYGYTF | TGTGCCAGCAGCTTAGTCCCGGGGGGAGAATATGGCTACACCTTC
TRBJ1-1 | - | TRBV28 | - | CAARFGTEAFF | TGTGCCGCACGCTTCGGGACTGAAGCTTTCTTT
TRBJ2-7 | - | TRBV4-1 | - | CASSQVRDLDEQYF | TGCGCCAGCAGCCAAGTGCGGGATCTGGACGAGCAGTACTTC
TRBJ2-7 | - | TRBV24-1 | TRBD1 | CATSDSDRGNEQYF | TGTGCCACCAGTGATTCGGACAGGGGTAACGAGCAGTACTTC
TRBJ2-3 | - | TRBV3-1/TRBV3-2 | TRBD2 | CASSRGLAGGRDTQYF | TGTGCCAGCTCTCGGGGTCTAGCGGGGGGCCGGGATACGCAGTATTTT
TRBJ1-6 | once | TRBV11-3 | TRBD1 | CASSRDRGSPLHF | TGTGCCAGCAGCCGGGACAGGGGTTCACCCCTCCACTTT